Here is one T cell receptor (beta chain) with its context. The method was immunoSEQ multiplex PCR; TCRdb's version includes in-frame clones alone and lacks a portion of them. The sample includes approximately 2.5 million clones, around 90% seen only once; the top ten take roughly 0.15%. V gave up 3 bases and J gave up 0 bases, with 18 bases separating them. Germline assignment: CDR1 SGHAT and CDR2 FQNNGV. This CDR3 comprises 17 residues. This sample is drawn from a study of shared clonotypes between healthy human individuals. The source is a young man in good health. Source material: naive CD4+ T cells sorted from blood. The subset was: CD45RA+ positively selected. The chain recombines TRBV11-2 with TRBJ2-7; the D gene could be TRBD1 or TRBD2 (5 bases each). CDR3 residues: CASSLQTGTQTSYEQYF. The CDR3 DNA sequence: TGTGCCAGCAGCTTGCAAACCGGGACCCAAACCTCCTACGAGCAGTACTTC.